Listed here is a single T cell receptor (beta chain). The sample originates from a study of blood T cell repertoires in COVID-19. The germline V gene encodes CDR1 MGHRA and CDR2 YSYEKL. This CDR3 region has 16 residues. Deletions cut 0 bases from V and 4 bases from J, with 15 bases between. As processed by the authors: From reference gene primer amplification, estimates of nucleated cell counts were derived. TCRdb's table, derived via immunoSEQ multiplex PCR, lists solely in-frame clones and lacks some. For V, J and clone size, that table is used; D and trimming come from the DNA. The sample shows approximately 81,000 clones, 70% to 90% of them seen only once.

Input material: peripheral blood. This TCR was recovered from a man between 65 and 85 years old with active or convalescent COVID-19. The chain uses TRBV4-1 and TRBJ1-2; the D gene is possibly TRBD1 (5 bases). The CDR3 protein is CASSQDGALLVYGYTF. The CDR3, as DNA: TGCGCCAGCAGCCAAGATGGGGCGCTTTTAGTCTATGGCTACACCTTC.